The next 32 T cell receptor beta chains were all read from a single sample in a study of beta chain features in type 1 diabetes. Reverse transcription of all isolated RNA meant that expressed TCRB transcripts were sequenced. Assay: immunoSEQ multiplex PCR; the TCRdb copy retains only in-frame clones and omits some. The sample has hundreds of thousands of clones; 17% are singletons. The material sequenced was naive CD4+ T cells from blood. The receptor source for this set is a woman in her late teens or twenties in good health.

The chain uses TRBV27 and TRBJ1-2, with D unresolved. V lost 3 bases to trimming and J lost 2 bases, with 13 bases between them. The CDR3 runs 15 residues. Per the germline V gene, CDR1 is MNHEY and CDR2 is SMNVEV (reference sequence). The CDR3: CASSFNYRENYGYTF. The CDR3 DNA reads TGTGCCAGCAGTTTCAATTACCGGGAGAACTATGGCTACACCTTC.

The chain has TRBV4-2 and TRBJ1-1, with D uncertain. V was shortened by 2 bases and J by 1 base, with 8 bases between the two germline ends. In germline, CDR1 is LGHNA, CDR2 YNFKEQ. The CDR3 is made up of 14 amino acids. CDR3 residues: CASSQPTANTEAFF. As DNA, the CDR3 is TGTGCCAGCAGCCAACCGACGGCGAACACTGAAGCTTTCTTT.

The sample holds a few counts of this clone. The CDR3 sequence: CATSSGRGNTIYF. The CDR3 DNA reads TGTGCCACCTCAAGCGGGAGAGGAAACACCATATATTTT. J is TRBJ1-3 and V is TRBV7-3, with no clear D. Deletions cut 10 bases from V and 4 bases from J, with 14 bases between. CDR1 and CDR2 from the germline V gene are SGHTA and FQGTGA. CDR3 length equals 13 residues.

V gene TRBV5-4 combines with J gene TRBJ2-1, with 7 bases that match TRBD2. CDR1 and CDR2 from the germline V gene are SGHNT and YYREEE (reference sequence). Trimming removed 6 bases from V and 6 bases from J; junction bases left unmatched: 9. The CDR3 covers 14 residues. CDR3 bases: TGTGCCAGCACCAAGGGAGGGACTGCCAATGAGCAGTTCTTC. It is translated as CASTKGGTANEQFF. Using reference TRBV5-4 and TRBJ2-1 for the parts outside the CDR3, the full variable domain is ETGVTQSPTHLIKTRGQQVTLRCSSQSGHNTVSWYQQALGQGPQFIFQYYREEENGRGNFPPRFSGLQFPNYSSELNVNALELDDSALYLCASTKGGTANEQFFGPGTRLTVL.

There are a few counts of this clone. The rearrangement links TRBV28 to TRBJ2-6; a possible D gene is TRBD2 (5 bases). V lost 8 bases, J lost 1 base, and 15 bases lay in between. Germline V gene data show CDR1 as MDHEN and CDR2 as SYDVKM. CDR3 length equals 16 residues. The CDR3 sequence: CASGRTSLSGANVLTF. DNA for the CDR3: TGTGCCAGCGGCCGGACTTCATTATCTGGGGCCAACGTCCTGACTTTC. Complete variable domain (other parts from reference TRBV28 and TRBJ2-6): DVKVTQSSRYLVKRTGEKVFLECVQDMDHENMFWYRQDPGLGLRLIYFSYDVKMKEKGDIPEGYSVSREKKERFSLILESASTNQTSMYLCASGRTSLSGANVLTFGAGSRLTVL.

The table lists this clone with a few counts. The CDR3 protein is CSVGTEPLNTEAFF. In nucleotides, the CDR3 is TGCAGCGTTGGGACAGAACCATTGAACACTGAAGCTTTCTTT. This chain joins TRBV29-1 and TRBJ1-1; perhaps TRBD1 as D (6 bases). Trimming took off 4 bases at V and 0 bases at J, with 12 bases between the two ends. This CDR3 has 14 residues. Germline CDR1 SQVTM, CDR2 ANQGSEA.

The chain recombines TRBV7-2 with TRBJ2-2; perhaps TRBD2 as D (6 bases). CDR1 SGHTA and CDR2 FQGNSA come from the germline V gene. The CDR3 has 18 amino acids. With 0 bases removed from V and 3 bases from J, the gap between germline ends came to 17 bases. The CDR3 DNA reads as TGTGCCAGCAGCTTAGCCCCGTGGAGGGATAGGGACACCGGGGAGCTGTTTTTT. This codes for CASSLAPWRDRDTGELFF.

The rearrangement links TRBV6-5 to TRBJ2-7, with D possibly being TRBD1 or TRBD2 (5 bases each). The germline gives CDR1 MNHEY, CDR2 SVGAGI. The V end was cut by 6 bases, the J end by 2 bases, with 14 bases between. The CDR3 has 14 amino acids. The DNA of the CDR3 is TGTGCCAGCAGGTTAGGGACCCAGACCTACGAGCAGTACTTC. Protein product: CASRLGTQTYEQYF.

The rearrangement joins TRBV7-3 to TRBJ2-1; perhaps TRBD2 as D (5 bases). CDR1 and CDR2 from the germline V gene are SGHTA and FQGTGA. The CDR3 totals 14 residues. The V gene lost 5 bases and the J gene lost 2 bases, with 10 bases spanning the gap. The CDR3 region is CASSQTGTYNEQFF. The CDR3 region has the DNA TGTGCCAGCAGCCAGACGGGGACCTACAATGAGCAGTTCTTC.

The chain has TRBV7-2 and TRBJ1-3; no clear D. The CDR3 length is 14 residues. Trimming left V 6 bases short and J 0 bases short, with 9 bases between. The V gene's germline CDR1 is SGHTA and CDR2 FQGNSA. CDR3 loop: CASRSAISGNTIYF. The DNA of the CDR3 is TGTGCCAGCAGGTCAGCGATCTCTGGAAACACCATATATTTT.

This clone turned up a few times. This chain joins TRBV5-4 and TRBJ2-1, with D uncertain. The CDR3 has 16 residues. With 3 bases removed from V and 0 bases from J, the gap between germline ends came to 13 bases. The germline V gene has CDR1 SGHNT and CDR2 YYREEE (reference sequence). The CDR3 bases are TGTGCCAGCAGCTCAAAAAGGGAAAGCTCCTACAATGAGCAGTTCTTC. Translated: CASSSKRESSYNEQFF. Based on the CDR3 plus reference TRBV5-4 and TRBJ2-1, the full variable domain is ETGVTQSPTHLIKTRGQQVTLRCSSQSGHNTVSWYQQALGQGPQFIFQYYREEENGRGNFPPRFSGLQFPNYSSELNVNALELDDSALYLCASSSKRESSYNEQFFGPGTRLTVL.

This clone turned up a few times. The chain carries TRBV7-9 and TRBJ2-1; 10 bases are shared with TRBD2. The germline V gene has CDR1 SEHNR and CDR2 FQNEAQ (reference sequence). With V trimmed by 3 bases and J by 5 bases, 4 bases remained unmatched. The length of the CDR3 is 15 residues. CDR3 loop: CASSLRTSGNNEQFF. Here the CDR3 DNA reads TGTGCCAGCAGCTTGAGGACTAGCGGTAACAATGAGCAGTTCTTC.

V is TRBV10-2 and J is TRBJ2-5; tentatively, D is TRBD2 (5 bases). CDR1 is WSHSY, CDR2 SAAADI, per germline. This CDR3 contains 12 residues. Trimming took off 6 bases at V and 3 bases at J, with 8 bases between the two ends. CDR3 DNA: TGCGCCAGCAGGTCCGGGAAAGAGACCCAGTACTTC. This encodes CASRSGKETQYF.

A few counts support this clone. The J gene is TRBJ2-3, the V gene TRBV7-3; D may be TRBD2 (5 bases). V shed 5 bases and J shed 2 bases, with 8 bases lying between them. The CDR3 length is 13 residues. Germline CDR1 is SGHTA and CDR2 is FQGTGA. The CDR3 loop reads CASSGSITDTQYF. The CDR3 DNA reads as TGTGCCAGCAGCGGGAGTATCACAGATACGCAGTATTTT.

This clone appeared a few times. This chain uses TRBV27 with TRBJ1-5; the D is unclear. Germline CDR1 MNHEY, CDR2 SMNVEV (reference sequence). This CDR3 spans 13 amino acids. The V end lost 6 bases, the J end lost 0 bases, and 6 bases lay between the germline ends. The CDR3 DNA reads TGTGCCAGCAGCGAGTATAGCAATCAGCCCCAGCATTTT. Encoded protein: CASSEYSNQPQHF.

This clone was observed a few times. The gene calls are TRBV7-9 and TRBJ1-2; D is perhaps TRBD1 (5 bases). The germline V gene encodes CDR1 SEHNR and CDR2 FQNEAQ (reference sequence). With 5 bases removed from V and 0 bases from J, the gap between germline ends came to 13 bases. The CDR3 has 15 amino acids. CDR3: CASSLTREANYGYTF. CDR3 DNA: TGTGCCAGCAGCCTCACCAGGGAGGCTAACTATGGCTACACCTTC.

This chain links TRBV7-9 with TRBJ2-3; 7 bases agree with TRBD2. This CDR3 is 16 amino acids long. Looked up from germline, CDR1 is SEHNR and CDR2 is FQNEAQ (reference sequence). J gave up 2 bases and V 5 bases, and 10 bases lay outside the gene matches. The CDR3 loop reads CASSVGGRRPTDTQYF. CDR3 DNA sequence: TGTGCCAGCAGCGTGGGGGGGAGGCGTCCCACAGATACGCAGTATTTT.

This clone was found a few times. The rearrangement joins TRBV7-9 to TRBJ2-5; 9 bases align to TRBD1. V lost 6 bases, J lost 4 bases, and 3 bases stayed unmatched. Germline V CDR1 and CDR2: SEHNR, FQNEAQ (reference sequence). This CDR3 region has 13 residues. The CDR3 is CASRRDRVETQYF. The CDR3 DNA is TGTGCCAGCAGAAGGGACAGGGTAGAGACCCAGTACTTC. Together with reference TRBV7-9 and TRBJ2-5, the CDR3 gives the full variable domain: DTGVSQNPRHKITKRGQNVTFRCDPISEHNRLYWYRQTLGQGPEFLTYFQNEAQLEKSRLLSDRFSAERPKGSFSTLEIQRTEQGDSAMYLCASRRDRVETQYFGPGTRLLVL.

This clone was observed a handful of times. CDR3 sequence reads: CASSRMNDGKLFF. CDR3 sequence (DNA): TGCGCCAGCAGCCGCATGAATGATGGAAAACTGTTTTTT. The chain joins TRBV4-3 to TRBJ1-4; D unclear. Germline loops: CDR1 LGHNA, CDR2 YSLEER. V lost 4 bases and J lost 10, with 13 bases in between. The CDR3 has 13 amino acids.

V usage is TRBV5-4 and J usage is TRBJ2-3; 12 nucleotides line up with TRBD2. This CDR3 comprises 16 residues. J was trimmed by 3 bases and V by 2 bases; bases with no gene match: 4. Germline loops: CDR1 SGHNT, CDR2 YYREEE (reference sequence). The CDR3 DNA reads TGTGCCAGCAGCTTACTAGCGGGAGGAATAACAGATACGCAGTATTTT. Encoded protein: CASSLLAGGITDTQYF. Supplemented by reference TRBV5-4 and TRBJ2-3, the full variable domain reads ETGVTQSPTHLIKTRGQQVTLRCSSQSGHNTVSWYQQALGQGPQFIFQYYREEENGRGNFPPRFSGLQFPNYSSELNVNALELDDSALYLCASSLLAGGITDTQYFGPGTRLTVL.

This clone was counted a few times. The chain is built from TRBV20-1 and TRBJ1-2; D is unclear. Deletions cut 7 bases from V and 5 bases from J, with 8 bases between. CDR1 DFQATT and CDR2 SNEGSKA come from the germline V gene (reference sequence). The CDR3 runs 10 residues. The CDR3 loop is CSVEEYGYTF. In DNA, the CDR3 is TGCAGTGTTGAAGAGTATGGCTACACCTTC.

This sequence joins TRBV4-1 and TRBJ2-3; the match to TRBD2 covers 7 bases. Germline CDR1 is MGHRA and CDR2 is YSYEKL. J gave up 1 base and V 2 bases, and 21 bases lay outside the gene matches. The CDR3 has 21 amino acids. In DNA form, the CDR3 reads TGCGCCAGCAGCCAACCCCCAAACTACGGGAGGTTGGTAAGAGGCACAGATACGCAGTATTTT. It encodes CASSQPPNYGRLVRGTDTQYF.

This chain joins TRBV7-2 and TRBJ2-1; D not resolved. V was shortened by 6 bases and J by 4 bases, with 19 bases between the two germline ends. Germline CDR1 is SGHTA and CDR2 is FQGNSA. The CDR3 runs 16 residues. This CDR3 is CASSRRLDPPYNEQFF. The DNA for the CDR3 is TGTGCCAGCAGTCGGCGGCTAGACCCCCCATACAATGAGCAGTTCTTC.

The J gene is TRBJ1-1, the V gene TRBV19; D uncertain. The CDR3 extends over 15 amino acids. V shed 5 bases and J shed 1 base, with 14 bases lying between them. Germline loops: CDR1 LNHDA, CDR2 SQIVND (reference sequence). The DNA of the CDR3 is TGTGCCAGTAGTCCCATCTACCGGGGGAACACTGAAGCTTTCTTT. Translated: CASSPIYRGNTEAFF.

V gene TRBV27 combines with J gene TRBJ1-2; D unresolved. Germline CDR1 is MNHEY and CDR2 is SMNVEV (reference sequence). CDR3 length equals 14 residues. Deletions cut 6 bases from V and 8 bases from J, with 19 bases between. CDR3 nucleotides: TGTGCCAGCAGACCCGCGAGGAGGCTGGACGGCTACACCTTC. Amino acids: CASRPARRLDGYTF.

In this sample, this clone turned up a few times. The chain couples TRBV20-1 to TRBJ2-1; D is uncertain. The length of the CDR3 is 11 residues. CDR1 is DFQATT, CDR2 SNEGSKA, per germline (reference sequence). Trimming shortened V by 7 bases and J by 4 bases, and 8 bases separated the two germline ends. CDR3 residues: CSVVGYNEQFF. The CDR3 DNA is TGCAGTGTAGTTGGGTACAATGAGCAGTTCTTC.

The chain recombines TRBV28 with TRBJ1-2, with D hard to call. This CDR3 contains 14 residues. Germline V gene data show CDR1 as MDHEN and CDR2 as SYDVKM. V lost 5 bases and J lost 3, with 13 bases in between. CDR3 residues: CASSPGGGHYGYTF. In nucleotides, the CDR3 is TGTGCCAGCAGTCCTGGCGGAGGACACTATGGCTACACCTTC.

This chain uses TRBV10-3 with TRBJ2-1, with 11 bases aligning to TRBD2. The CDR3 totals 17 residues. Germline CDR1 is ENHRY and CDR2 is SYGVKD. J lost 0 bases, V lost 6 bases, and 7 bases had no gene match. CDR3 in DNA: TGTGCCATCAGGGAGCCGCTAGCGGGAGGCTCCTACAATGAGCAGTTCTTC. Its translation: CAIREPLAGGSYNEQFF.

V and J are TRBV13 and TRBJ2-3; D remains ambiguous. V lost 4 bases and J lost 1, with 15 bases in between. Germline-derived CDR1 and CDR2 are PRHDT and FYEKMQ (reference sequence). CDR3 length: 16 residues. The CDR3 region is CASSSQFWARTDTQYF. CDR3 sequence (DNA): TGTGCCAGCAGCTCCCAGTTTTGGGCACGCACAGATACGCAGTATTTT.

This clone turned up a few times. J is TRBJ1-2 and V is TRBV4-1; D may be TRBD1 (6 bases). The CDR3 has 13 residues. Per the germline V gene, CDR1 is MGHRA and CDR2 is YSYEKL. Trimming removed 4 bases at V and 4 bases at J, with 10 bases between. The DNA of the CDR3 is TGCGCCAGCAGCCGAGACAGGTCCTATGGCTACACCTTC. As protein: CASSRDRSYGYTF.

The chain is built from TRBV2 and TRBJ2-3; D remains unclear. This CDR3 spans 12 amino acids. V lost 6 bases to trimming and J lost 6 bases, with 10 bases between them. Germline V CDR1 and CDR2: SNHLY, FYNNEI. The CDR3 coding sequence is TGTGCCAGCAGCTTCTACGGGGATACGCAGTATTTT. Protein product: CASSFYGDTQYF. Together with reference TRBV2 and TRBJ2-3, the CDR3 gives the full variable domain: EPEVTQTPSHQVTQMGQEVILRCVPISNHLYFYWYRQILGQKVEFLVSFYNNEISEKSEIFDDQFSVERPDGSNFTLKIRSTKLEDSAMYFCASSFYGDTQYFGPGTRLTVL.

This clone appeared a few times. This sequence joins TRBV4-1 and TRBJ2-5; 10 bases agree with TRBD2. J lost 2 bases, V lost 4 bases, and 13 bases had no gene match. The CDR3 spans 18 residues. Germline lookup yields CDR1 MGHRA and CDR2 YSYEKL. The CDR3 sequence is CASSRGYGLAVTQETQYF. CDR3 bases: TGCGCCAGCAGCCGCGGATACGGACTAGCGGTAACTCAAGAGACCCAGTACTTC.